Included here is one T cell receptor beta chain sequence, with context. Its antigen is unidentified. This record belongs to a study of CXCR3-negative and CXCR3-positive naive CD8 T cells. Findings of the study overall: Both naive subsets, CXCR3-negative and CXCR3-positive, displayed similar TRBV-TRBJ usage, unlike memory cells. CXCR3-positive naive cells had TRB CDR3s that were more hydrophobic than CXCR3-negative naive cells had.

Naive CD8+ T cells had a CD45RO-CCR7+CD27+CD95- phenotype. Germline assignment: CDR1 SGDLS and CDR2 YYNGEE. This CDR3 spans 14 amino acids. It was by 5' RACE with UMI labels that the TRB cDNA libraries were prepared. One entry per CDR3 protein, without DNA, is what TCRdb gives after re-calling the 5' RACE reads. This sample carries about 150,000 distinct CDR3 sequences, with under 0.5% going to the ten biggest clones. The material sequenced was naive CXCR3+ CD8+ T cells from blood. The subset: CD45RO-CCR7+CD27+CD95- naive CD8+ T cells expressing CXCR3 (TNR3+). V gene TRBV9 combines with J gene TRBJ2-7; TCRdb picks TRBD1, but there is no DNA to check that call. This clonotype was obtained from a human donor in good health. Some clones in this sample may be carry-over from other donors' samples. The CDR3 here is CASSRTGSSYEQYF.